This T cell receptor beta chain was profiled in a study of glioma-infiltrating T cells after dendritic cell vaccination. In regard to this clone: Antigen unknown.

The repertoire was sequenced with immunoSEQ multiplex PCR; TCRdb's copy has only in-frame clones and lacks some. This table holds about 65,000 clones, about nine tenths found once. Study-wide results and limits: Few patients contributed both blood and tumor specimens.

Unmatched junction bases numbered 12, after V lost 5 bases and J lost 1 base. In germline, CDR1 is MNHEY, CDR2 SMNVEV (reference sequence). The CDR3 runs to 17 residues. Noted time point: after dendritic cell vaccination, including at tumor progression/relapse. The receptor comes from a human donor with glioblastoma. The chain is built from TRBV27 and TRBJ2-7; 9 bases fit TRBD1. The material was blood, obtained after dendritic cell vaccination. The CDR3 region has the DNA TGTGCCAGCAGTCCTCGAGGGACAGGGTTTGGGTCCTACGAGCAGTACTTC. This codes for CASSPRGTGFGSYEQYF.